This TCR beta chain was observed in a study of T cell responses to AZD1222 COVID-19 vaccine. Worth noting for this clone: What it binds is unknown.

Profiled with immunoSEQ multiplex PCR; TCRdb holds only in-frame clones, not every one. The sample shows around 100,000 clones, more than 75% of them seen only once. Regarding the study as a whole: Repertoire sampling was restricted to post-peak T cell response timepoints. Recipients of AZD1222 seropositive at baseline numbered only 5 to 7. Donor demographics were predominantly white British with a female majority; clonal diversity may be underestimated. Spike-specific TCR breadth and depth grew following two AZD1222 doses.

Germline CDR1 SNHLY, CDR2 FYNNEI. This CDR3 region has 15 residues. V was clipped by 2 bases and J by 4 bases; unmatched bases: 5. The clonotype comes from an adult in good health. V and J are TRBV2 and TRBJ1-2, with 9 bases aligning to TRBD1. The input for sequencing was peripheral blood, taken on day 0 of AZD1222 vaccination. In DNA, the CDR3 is TGTGCCAGCAGTGAAACGACAGGGGGTGGCTATGGCTACACCTTC. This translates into CASSETTGGGYGYTF.